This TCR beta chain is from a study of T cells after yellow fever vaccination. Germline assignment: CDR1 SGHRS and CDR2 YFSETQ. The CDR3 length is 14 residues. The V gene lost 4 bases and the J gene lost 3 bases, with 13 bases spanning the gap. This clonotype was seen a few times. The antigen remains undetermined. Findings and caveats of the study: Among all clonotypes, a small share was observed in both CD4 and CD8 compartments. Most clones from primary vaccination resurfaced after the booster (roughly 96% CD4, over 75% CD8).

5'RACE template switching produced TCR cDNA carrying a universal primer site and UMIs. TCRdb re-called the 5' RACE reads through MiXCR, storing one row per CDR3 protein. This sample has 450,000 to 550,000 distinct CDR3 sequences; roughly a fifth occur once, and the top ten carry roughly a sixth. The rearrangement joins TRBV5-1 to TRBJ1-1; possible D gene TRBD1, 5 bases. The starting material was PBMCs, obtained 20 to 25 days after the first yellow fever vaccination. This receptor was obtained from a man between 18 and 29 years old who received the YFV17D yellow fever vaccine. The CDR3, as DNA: TGCGCCAGCAGCCCCGGGACCTCAGACACTGAAGCTTTCTTT. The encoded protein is CASSPGTSDTEAFF.